Listed here are 2 T cell receptor beta chains from one sample, sequenced in a study of OX40 agonist ivuxolimab in advanced cancers. Using immunoSEQ multiplex PCR, the repertoire was profiled, and TCRdb retains in-frame clones only, with some absent. The sample carries tens of thousands of clones, 70% to 85% recorded once. This sample comprised CD4+ or CD8+ T cells sorted from blood, obtained in a trial of the OX40 agonist ivuxolimab. These receptors were collected from an adult with an advanced solid tumor such as melanoma, head and neck, liver or kidney cancer.

The chain is built from TRBV30 and TRBJ1-4; a possible D gene is TRBD1 (6 bases). V was clipped by 8 bases and J by 8 bases, with 12 bases between them. This CDR3 comprises 11 residues. Germline CDR1 reads GTSNPN; CDR2 reads SVGIG (reference sequence). CDR3 nucleotides: TGTGCCAGCACCGGGACAGAAAAACTGTTTTTT. This gives the protein CASTGTEKLFF.

The rearrangement links TRBV7-9 to TRBJ1-1; D gene unclear. Trimming took off 2 bases at V and 1 base at J, with 11 bases between the two ends. The CDR3 consists of 15 residues. Germline V gives CDR1 SEHNR, CDR2 FQNEAQ (reference sequence). The CDR3 sequence is CASSLIPDSNTEAFF. The DNA for the CDR3 is TGTGCCAGCAGCTTAATCCCGGATTCGAACACTGAAGCTTTCTTT.